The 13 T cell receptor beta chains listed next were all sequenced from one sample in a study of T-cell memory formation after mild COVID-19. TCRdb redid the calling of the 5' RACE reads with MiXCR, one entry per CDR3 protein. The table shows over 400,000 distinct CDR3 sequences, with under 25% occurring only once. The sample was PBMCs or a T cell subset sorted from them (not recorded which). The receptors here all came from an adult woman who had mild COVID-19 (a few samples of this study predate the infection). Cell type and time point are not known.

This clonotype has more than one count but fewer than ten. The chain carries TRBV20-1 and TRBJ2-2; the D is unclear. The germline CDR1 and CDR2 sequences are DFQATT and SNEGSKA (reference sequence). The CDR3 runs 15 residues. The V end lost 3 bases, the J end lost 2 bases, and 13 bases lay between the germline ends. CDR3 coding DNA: TGCAGTGCTAGTGCGTACGCATCAAACACCGGGGAGCTGTTTTTT. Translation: CSASAYASNTGELFF.

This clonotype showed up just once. The CDR3 region is CSVGTGGAGANVLTF. The CDR3 coding sequence is TGCAGCGTGGGGACAGGGGGCGCTGGGGCCAACGTCCTGACTTTC. The chain employs TRBV29-1 and TRBJ2-6, with 12 bases matching TRBD1. The germline V gene encodes CDR1 SQVTM and CDR2 ANQGSEA. J gave up 2 bases and V 6 bases, and 2 bases lay outside the gene matches. This CDR3 is built from 15 residues.

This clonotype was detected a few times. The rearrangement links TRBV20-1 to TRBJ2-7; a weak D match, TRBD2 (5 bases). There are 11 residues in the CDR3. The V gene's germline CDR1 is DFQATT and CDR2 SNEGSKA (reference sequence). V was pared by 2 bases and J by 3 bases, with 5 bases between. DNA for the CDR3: TGCAGTGCTAGACGGGACTACGAGCAGTACTTC. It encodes CSARRDYEQYF.

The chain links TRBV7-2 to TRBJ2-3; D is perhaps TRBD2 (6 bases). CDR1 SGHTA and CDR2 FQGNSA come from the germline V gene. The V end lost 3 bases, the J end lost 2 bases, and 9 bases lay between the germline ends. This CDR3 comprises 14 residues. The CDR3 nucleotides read TGTGCCAGCAGCTTTATACTAGCCACAGATACGCAGTATTTT. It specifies CASSFILATDTQYF.

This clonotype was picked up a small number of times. The CDR3 sequence is CASSHPGRTYEQYF. The DNA for the CDR3 is TGTGCCAGTAGCCATCCGGGACGGACCTACGAGCAGTACTTC. This rearrangement joins TRBV19 to TRBJ2-7, with D perhaps being TRBD1 or TRBD2 (5 bases each). In germline, CDR1 is LNHDA, CDR2 SQIVND (reference sequence). This CDR3 spans 14 amino acids. Trimming took 6 bases from V and 2 from J, leaving 14 bases between them.

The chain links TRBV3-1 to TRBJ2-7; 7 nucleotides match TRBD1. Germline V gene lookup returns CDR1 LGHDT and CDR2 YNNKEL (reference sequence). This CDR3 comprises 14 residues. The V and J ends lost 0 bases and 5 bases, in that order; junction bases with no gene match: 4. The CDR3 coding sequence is TGTGCCAGCAGCCAAGATAGACAGGGTAACGAGCAGTACTTC. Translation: CASSQDRQGNEQYF.

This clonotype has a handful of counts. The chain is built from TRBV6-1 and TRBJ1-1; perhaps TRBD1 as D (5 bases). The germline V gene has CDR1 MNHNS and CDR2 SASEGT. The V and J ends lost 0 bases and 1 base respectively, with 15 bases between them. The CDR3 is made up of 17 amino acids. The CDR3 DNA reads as TGTGCCAGCAGTGAAGCCCGGGGACCCCAGGGGAACACTGAAGCTTTCTTT. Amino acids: CASSEARGPQGNTEAFF.

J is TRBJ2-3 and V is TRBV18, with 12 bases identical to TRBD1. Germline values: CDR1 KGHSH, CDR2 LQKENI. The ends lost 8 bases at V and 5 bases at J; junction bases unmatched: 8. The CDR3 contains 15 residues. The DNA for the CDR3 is TGTGCCAGCACCGCCGGGACAGGGGGCAGAGATACGCAGTATTTT. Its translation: CASTAGTGGRDTQYF.

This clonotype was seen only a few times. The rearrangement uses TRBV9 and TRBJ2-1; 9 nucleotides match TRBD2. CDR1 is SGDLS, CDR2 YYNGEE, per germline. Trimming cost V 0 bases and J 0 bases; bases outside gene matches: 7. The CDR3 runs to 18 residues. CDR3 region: CASSVGLAGGPSYNEQFF. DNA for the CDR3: TGTGCCAGCAGCGTAGGCTTGGCGGGGGGGCCCTCCTACAATGAGCAGTTCTTC.

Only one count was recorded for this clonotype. The CDR3 protein is CASSLHSPNTEAFF. The CDR3 bases are TGCGCCAGCAGCTTGCACAGCCCGAACACTGAAGCTTTCTTT. The chain recombines TRBV5-1 with TRBJ1-1; D gene ambiguous. The germline CDR1 and CDR2 sequences are SGHRS and YFSETQ. This CDR3 is 14 amino acids long. Trimming pared 1 base from V and 1 base from J, leaving 8 bases between.

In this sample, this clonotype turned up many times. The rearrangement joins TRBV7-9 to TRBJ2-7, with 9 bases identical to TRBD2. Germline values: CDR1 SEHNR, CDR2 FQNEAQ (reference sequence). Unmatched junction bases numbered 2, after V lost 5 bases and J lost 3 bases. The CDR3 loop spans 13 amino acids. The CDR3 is CASSGAGGYEQYF. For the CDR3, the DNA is TGTGCCAGCAGCGGAGCGGGAGGCTACGAGCAGTACTTC.

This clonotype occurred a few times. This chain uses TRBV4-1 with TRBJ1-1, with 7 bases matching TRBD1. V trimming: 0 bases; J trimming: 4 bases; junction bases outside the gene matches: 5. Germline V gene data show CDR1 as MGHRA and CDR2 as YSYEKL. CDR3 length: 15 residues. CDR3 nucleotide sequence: TGCGCCAGCAGCCAAGATTGGGCAGGGGGCACTGAAGCTTTCTTT. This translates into CASSQDWAGGTEAFF.

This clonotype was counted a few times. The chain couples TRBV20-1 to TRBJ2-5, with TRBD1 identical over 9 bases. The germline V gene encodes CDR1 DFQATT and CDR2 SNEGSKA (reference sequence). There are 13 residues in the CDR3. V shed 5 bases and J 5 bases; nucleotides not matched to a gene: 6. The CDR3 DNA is TGCAGTGCTGGACAGGGGCTCATGGAGACCCAGTACTTC. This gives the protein CSAGQGLMETQYF.